The 25 T cell receptor beta chains below come from one sample, sequenced in a study of T cells in Graves' hyperthyroidism and ophthalmopathy. Amplification targeted TCR beta CDR3 regions from RNA transcripts. The study used the HTBI primer set for a first-round RT-PCR of the TCR CDR3. Via MiXCR, TCRdb re-called the multiplex PCR reads, giving one row per CDR3 protein. The sample lists 250,000 to 350,000 distinct CDR3 sequences, over 20% occurring once. Material: blood. The receptor set was obtained from a man aged 25-45 years with Graves' ophthalmopathy.

This clonotype was detected a few times. This sequence joins TRBV2 and TRBJ1-2; D not certain. The length of the CDR3 is 15 residues. Germline CDR1 reads SNHLY; CDR2 reads FYNNEI. Deletions cut 7 bases from V and 7 bases from J, with 22 bases between. CDR3 in amino acids: CASNKVSYDFSGYTF. The CDR3 nucleotides are TGTGCCAGCAACAAGGTTTCCTACGACTTCTCTGGCTACACCTTC. The entire variable domain, with the rest obtained from reference TRBV2 and TRBJ1-2, is as follows: EPEVTQTPSHQVTQMGQEVILRCVPISNHLYFYWYRQILGQKVEFLVSFYNNEISEKSEIFDDQFSVERPDGSNFTLKIRSTKLEDSAMYFCASNKVSYDFSGYTFGSGTRLTVV.

This clonotype was detected many times. The V and J genes are TRBV28 and TRBJ2-5; 13 bases are shared with TRBD2. The germline gives CDR1 MDHEN, CDR2 SYDVKM. This CDR3 contains 19 residues. V lost 7 bases and J lost 3; bases outside the gene matches: 17. CDR3 region: CASTLPPLAGGPEEETQYF. The CDR3 region has the DNA TGTGCCAGCACCCTACCCCCACTAGCGGGAGGGCCTGAGGAAGAGACCCAGTACTTC. Drawing the rest from reference TRBV28 and TRBJ2-5, the complete variable domain is DVKVTQSSRYLVKRTGEKVFLECVQDMDHENMFWYRQDPGLGLRLIYFSYDVKMKEKGDIPEGYSVSREKKERFSLILESASTNQTSMYLCASTLPPLAGGPEEETQYFGPGTRLLVL.

The table lists this clonotype with many counts. The chain links TRBV30 to TRBJ2-1; D ambiguous. The CDR3 has 12 residues. V dropped 0 bases and J dropped 8 bases, with 8 bases sitting between them. CDR1 is GTSNPN, CDR2 SVGIG, per germline (reference sequence). In nucleotides, the CDR3 is TGTGCCTGGAGTGTTCTGCTCCATGAGCAGTTCTTC. Residues: CAWSVLLHEQFF. Variable domain in full (rest from reference TRBV30 and TRBJ2-1): SQTIHQWPATLVQPVGSPLSLECTVEGTSNPNLYWYRQAAGRGLQLLFYSVGIGQISSEVPQNLSASRPQDRQFILSSKKLLLSDSGFYLCAWSVLLHEQFFGPGTRLTVL.

The chain combines TRBV6-2 or TRBV6-3 with TRBJ1-2; TRBD1 is a possible D gene (6 bases). Germline V gene sequence: CDR1 MNHEY, CDR2 SVGEGT. The CDR3 is 15 amino acids. This CDR3 is CPGSFRGGQDYGYTF. The CDR3 bases are TGTCCCGGCAGTTTTCGGGGGGGGCAGGACTATGGCTACACCTTC.

This clonotype turned up a few times. The chain joins TRBV6-1 to TRBJ2-7; tentative D call: TRBD1 (5 bases). Trimming cost V 5 bases and J 3 bases, with 14 bases left between them. CDR1 is MNHNS and CDR2 is SASEGT in the germline V gene. This CDR3 is 14 amino acids long. The CDR3: CASSTGETYYEQYF. CDR3 in DNA: TGTGCCAGCAGTACAGGAGAAACCTACTACGAGCAGTACTTC.

This clonotype has more than one count but fewer than ten. The chain links TRBV29-1 to TRBJ1-5, with a weak D call TRBD1 (5 bases). With 5 bases removed from V and 2 bases from J, the gap between germline ends came to 10 bases. The CDR3 has 13 residues. The germline CDR1 and CDR2 sequences are SQVTM and ANQGSEA. The CDR3 DNA reads as TGCAGCGTTTCGGGAGGGGGCAATCAGCCCCAGCATTTT. Its translation: CSVSGGGNQPQHF.

This clonotype has a handful of counts. The chain uses TRBV11-3 and TRBJ2-6, with a tentative D call TRBD1 (5 bases). With 2 bases removed from V and 2 bases from J, the gap between germline ends came to 10 bases. This CDR3 has 16 amino acids. CDR1 is SGHNT and CDR2 is YENEEA in the germline V gene. CDR3 sequence: CASSLTGRTGANVLTF. DNA of the CDR3: TGTGCCAGCAGCTTAACAGGCCGGACTGGGGCCAACGTCCTGACTTTC.

The chain joins TRBV15 to TRBJ2-7, with 7 bases lining up with TRBD2. CDR3 length: 17 residues. V lost 0 bases, J lost 0 bases, and 8 bases stayed unmatched. CDR1 is LNHNV and CDR2 is YYDKDF in the germline V gene (reference sequence). The CDR3 region has the DNA TGTGCCACCAGCAGAGAGGGGTTTAGCGGGTCCTCCTACGAGCAGTACTTC. This gives the protein CATSREGFSGSSYEQYF. The full variable domain, rest sourced from reference TRBV15 and TRBJ2-7, is DAMVIQNPRYQVTQFGKPVTLSCSQTLNHNVMYWYQQKSSQAPKLLFHYYDKDFNNEADTPDNFQSRRPNTSFCFLDIRSPGLGDTAMYLCATSREGFSGSSYEQYFGPGTRLTVT.

The gene calls are TRBV6-5 and TRBJ1-6; the D gene is possibly TRBD1 (6 bases). Germline CDR1 and CDR2: MNHEY and SVGAGI. Trimming stripped 0 bases from V and 6 bases from J, with 15 bases between. CDR3 size: 17 residues. This chain's CDR3 is CASSYSNQGGSNSPLHF. The CDR3, as DNA: TGTGCCAGCAGTTACTCTAACCAAGGGGGGAGTAATTCACCCCTCCACTTT.

The count of this clonotype is one. V usage is TRBV10-3 and J usage is TRBJ1-1; D not resolved. Trimming pared 0 bases from V and 1 base from J, leaving 9 bases between. Germline V gene data show CDR1 as ENHRY and CDR2 as SYGVKD. The CDR3 extends over 15 amino acids. In DNA form, the CDR3 reads TGTGCCATCAGTGAGTCGGGAACAGCGAACACTGAAGCTTTCTTT. It specifies CAISESGTANTEAFF.

This clonotype was counted many times. The V call is TRBV6-1, the J call TRBJ1-1, with no clear D. Germline V gene data show CDR1 as MNHNS and CDR2 as SASEGT. V was trimmed by 3 bases and J by 6 bases, leaving 14 bases between them. The CDR3 loop spans 14 amino acids. The CDR3 DNA is TGTGCCAGCAGTGATTCTCAGTCCAATTCTGAAGCTTTCTTT. This gives the protein CASSDSQSNSEAFF.

This clonotype has only a few counts. The chain links TRBV27 to TRBJ1-2; the match to TRBD1 covers 9 bases. Looked up from germline, CDR1 is MNHEY and CDR2 is SMNVEV (reference sequence). V lost 5 bases and J lost 6; bases outside the gene matches: 13. The CDR3 sequence is 16 residues long. In DNA form, the CDR3 reads TGTGCCAGCAGTCTTACAGGGGGCGCCGGAGTTGATGGCTACACCTTC. This codes for CASSLTGGAGVDGYTF.

The sample holds a few counts of this clonotype. The chain joins TRBV7-6 to TRBJ1-1; no reliable D call. V lost 5 bases to trimming and J lost 1 base, with 8 bases between them. This CDR3 has 13 residues. The germline V gene has CDR1 SGHVS and CDR2 FNYEAQ. The CDR3 DNA follows: TGTGCCAGCAGCGCAGATTGGAACACTGAAGCTTTCTTT. This encodes CASSADWNTEAFF.

This clonotype was observed many times. The chain has TRBV28 and TRBJ1-1, with a weak D call TRBD1 (5 bases). The CDR3 has 14 amino acids. Trimming took off 5 bases at V and 1 base at J, with 11 bases between the two ends. CDR1 and CDR2 from the germline V gene are MDHEN and SYDVKM. The CDR3 DNA reads TGTGCCAGCAGTGGCCTAAGGGGGAACACTGAAGCTTTCTTT. Translating it yields CASSGLRGNTEAFF.

This clonotype was seen more than once but under ten times. The CDR3 bases are TGTGCCAGTAGTATATCTAGTCAGATCCCCCATGAGCAGTTCTTC. This translates into CASSISSQIPHEQFF. The rearrangement uses TRBV19 and TRBJ2-1; D is uncertain. Germline V gene sequence: CDR1 LNHDA, CDR2 SQIVND (reference sequence). Trimming shortened V by 2 bases and J by 8 bases, and 16 bases separated the two germline ends. This CDR3 contains 15 residues.

This rearrangement joins TRBV20-1 to TRBJ2-6; 8 nucleotides match TRBD2. V dropped 3 bases and J dropped 0; count of bases not matched to a gene: 10. Germline CDR1 is DFQATT and CDR2 is SNEGSKA (reference sequence). The CDR3 spans 18 residues. The CDR3 sequence is CSARRGLAGRSGANVLTF. CDR3 sequence (DNA): TGCAGTGCTAGGAGAGGGCTAGCGGGCCGCTCTGGGGCCAACGTCCTGACTTTC.

This clonotype was seen ten or more times. The V and J genes are TRBV5-1 and TRBJ2-1; TRBD2 matches at 10 bases. J lost 5 bases, V lost 5 bases, and 7 bases had no gene match. Per germline, CDR1 SGHRS and CDR2 YFSETQ. The CDR3 extends over 15 amino acids. CDR3 bases: TGCGCCAGCAGTTCGGGGACTAGCGACAACAATGAGCAGTTCTTC. This sequence encodes CASSSGTSDNNEQFF.

This clonotype appeared a few times. The chain has TRBV15 and TRBJ2-3; D is unclear. Between the trimmed V and J ends, which lost 0 bases and 3 bases, there was a span of 10 bases. From germline, CDR1 is LNHNV and CDR2 YYDKDF (reference sequence). The CDR3 contains 15 residues. As DNA, the CDR3 is TGTGCCACCAGCAGAGACACGATGGGTACAGATACGCAGTATTTT. This translates into CATSRDTMGTDTQYF.

This clonotype has a handful of counts. V usage is TRBV6-1 and J usage is TRBJ2-5; TRBD2 aligns across 9 bases. The CDR3 extends over 16 amino acids. The germline V gene has CDR1 MNHNS and CDR2 SASEGT. V dropped 5 bases and J dropped 3; count of bases not matched to a gene: 10. The CDR3 loop reads CASSFHSGRGKETQYF. The CDR3 nucleotides are TGTGCCAGCAGTTTCCATAGCGGGAGAGGCAAAGAGACCCAGTACTTC.

This clonotype was counted many times. In nucleotides, the CDR3 is TGTGCCAGCAGCTTAGGTGGGACAGTCTACGAGCAGTACTTC. Residues: CASSLGGTVYEQYF. The chain recombines TRBV11-2 with TRBJ2-7; 7 nucleotides agree with TRBD1. The germline V gene encodes CDR1 SGHAT and CDR2 FQNNGV. This CDR3 is built from 14 residues. The trim removed 1 base at V and 3 bases at J, leaving 3 bases unmatched.

This clonotype was seen a handful of times. This chain joins TRBV2 and TRBJ1-6; the D gene is possibly TRBD1 (5 bases). The V and J ends lost 5 bases and 9 bases respectively, with 17 bases between them. Per the germline V gene, CDR1 is SNHLY and CDR2 is FYNNEI. This CDR3 comprises 15 residues. CDR3 nucleotide sequence: TGTGCCAGCAGTAATCAGGAGGGACCGATTTCACCCCTCCACTTT. Its translation is CASSNQEGPISPLHF. The whole variable domain, remainder taken from reference TRBV2 and TRBJ1-6, is EPEVTQTPSHQVTQMGQEVILRCVPISNHLYFYWYRQILGQKVEFLVSFYNNEISEKSEIFDDQFSVERPDGSNFTLKIRSTKLEDSAMYFCASSNQEGPISPLHFGNGTRLTVT.

A few counts support this clonotype. V is TRBV6-1 and J is TRBJ1-1; weak D call: TRBD1 (6 bases). V was trimmed by 2 bases and J by 0 bases, leaving 16 bases between them. CDR3 length equals 17 residues. The germline gives CDR1 MNHNS, CDR2 SASEGT. For the CDR3, the DNA is TGTGCCAGCAGTGAACCCCCCGGGGGCCGCATGAACACTGAAGCTTTCTTT. Amino acids: CASSEPPGGRMNTEAFF.

The chain carries TRBV5-6 and TRBJ2-7; 11 nucleotides match TRBD2. The CDR3 spans 15 residues. V lost 2 bases, J lost 5 bases, and 6 bases stayed unmatched. Per germline, CDR1 SGHDT and CDR2 YYEEEE. This chain's CDR3 is CASSFPTSGTDEQYF. The CDR3 DNA reads as TGTGCCAGCAGCTTTCCGACTAGCGGGACCGACGAGCAGTACTTC.

The gene calls are TRBV12-3 or TRBV12-4 and TRBJ2-2; no firm D call. V was shortened by 6 bases and J by 6 bases, with 8 bases between the two germline ends. The CDR3 is 12 residues long. The CDR3 loop is CASRPVAGELFF. For the CDR3, the DNA is TGTGCCAGCAGGCCTGTAGCCGGGGAGCTGTTTTTT.

This clonotype was observed a few times. This chain links TRBV9 with TRBJ2-2, with D unresolved. CDR1 and CDR2 (germline): SGDLS, YYNGEE. V was shortened by 2 bases and J by 5 bases, with 7 bases between the two germline ends. CDR3 length equals 13 residues. The chain's CDR3 is CASSVMKTGELFF. For the CDR3, the DNA is TGTGCCAGCAGCGTTATGAAAACCGGGGAGCTGTTTTTT.